What follows describes a single T cell receptor (beta chain). No antigen is known for it. Generated by immunoSEQ multiplex PCR, the TCRdb table keeps only in-frame clones and is missing some. The table shows tens of thousands of clones, with approximately 90% occurring only once. The sample belongs to a study of T cell responses to AZD1222 COVID-19 vaccine. Study-wide results and caveats: Of spike-specific TCRs, nearly half reportedly target regions left unmutated in variants.

Per germline, CDR1 MNHNS and CDR2 SASEGT. V lost 3 bases, J lost 6 bases, and 7 bases lay in between. This CDR3 region has 12 residues. The chain joins TRBV6-1 to TRBJ2-3; D uncertain. Sequenced here: peripheral blood, sampled 28 days after the second AZD1222 dose. The source of this sequence is an adult who received the AZD1222 COVID-19 vaccine. CDR3 sequence (DNA): TGTGCCAGCAGTGACGCGTCGGATACGCAGTATTTT. Translated, it gives CASSDASDTQYF.